The present T cell receptor beta chain was sequenced within a study of blood T cell repertoires in COVID-19. Generated by immunoSEQ multiplex PCR, the TCRdb table keeps only in-frame clones and is missing some. The table shows roughly 200,000 clones, with around 82% occurring only once. This TCR derives from an older woman with acute COVID-19. The sample taken for sequencing was PBMCs or T cells enriched from blood (not recorded which).

The CDR3 bases are TGTGCCAGCAGCTTAGTTTCCGAGGGCAATCAGCCCCAGCATTTT. It specifies CASSLVSEGNQPQHF. V usage is TRBV7-9 and J usage is TRBJ1-5; the D is unclear. The CDR3 is 15 amino acids. In germline, CDR1 is SEHNR, CDR2 FQNEAQ (reference sequence). Trimming pared 1 base from V and 2 bases from J, leaving 9 bases between.